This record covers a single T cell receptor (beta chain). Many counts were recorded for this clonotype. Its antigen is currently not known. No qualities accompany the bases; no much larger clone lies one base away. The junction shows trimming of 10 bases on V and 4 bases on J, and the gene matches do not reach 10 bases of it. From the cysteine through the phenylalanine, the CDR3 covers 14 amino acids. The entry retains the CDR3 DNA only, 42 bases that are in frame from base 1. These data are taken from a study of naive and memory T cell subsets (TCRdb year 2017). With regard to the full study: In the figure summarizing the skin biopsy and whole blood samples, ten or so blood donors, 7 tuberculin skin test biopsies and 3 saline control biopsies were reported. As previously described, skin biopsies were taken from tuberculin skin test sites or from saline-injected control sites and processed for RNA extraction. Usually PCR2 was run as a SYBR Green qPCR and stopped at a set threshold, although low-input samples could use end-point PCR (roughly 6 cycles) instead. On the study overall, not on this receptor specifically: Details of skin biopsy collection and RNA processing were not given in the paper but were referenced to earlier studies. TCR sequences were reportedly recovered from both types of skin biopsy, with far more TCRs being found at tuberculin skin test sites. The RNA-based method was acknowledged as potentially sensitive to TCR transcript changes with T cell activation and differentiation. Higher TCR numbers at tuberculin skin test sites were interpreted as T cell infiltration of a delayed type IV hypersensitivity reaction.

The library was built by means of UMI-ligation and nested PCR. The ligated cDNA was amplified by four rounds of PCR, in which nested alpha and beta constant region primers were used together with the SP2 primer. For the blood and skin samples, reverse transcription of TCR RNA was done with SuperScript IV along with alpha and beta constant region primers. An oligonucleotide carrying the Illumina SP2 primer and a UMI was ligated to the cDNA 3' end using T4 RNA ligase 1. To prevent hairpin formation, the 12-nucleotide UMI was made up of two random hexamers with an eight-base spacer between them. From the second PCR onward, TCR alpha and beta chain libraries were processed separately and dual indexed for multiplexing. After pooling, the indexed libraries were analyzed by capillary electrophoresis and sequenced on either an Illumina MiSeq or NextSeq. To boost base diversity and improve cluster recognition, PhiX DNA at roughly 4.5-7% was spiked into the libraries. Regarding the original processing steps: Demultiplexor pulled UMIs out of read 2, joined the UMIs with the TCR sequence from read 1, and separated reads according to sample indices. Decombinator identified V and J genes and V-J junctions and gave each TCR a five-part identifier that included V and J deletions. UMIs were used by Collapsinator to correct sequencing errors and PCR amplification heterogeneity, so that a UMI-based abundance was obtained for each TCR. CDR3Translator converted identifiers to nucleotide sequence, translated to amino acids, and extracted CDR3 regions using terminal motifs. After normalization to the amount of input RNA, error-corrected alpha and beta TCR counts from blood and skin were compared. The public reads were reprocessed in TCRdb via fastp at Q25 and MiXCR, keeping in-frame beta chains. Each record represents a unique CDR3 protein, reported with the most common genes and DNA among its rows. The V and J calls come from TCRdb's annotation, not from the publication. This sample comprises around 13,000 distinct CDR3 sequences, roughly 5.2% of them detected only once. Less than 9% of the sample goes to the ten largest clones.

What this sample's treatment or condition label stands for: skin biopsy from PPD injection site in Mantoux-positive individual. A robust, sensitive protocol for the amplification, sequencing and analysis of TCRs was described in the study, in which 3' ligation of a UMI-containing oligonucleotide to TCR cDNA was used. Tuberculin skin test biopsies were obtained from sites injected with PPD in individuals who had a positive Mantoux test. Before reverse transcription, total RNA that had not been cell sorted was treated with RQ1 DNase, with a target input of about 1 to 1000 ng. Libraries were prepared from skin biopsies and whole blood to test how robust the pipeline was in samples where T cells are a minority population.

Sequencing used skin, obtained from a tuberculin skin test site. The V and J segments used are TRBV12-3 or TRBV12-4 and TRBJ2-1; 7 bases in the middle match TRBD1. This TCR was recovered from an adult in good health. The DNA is TGTGCCAACAGACCCGGGGACAGATACAATGAGCAGTTCTTC. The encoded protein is CANRPGDRYNEQFF.